This is a list of T cell receptor beta chains from one sample in a study of blood T cell repertoires in COVID-19. The repertoire was sequenced with immunoSEQ multiplex PCR; TCRdb's copy has only in-frame clones and lacks some. Of around 120,000 clones in the sample, about 90% were seen once. Material for sequencing was peripheral blood. These receptors came from a woman between 45 and 65 years old with active or convalescent COVID-19. Each CDR3 is given without its conserved first and last residue. The order of the fields is V gene, clone size, J gene, CDR3 protein. The size field is filled for only some rows; it gives once, few, many or a size class.

>TRBV10-3|NA|TRBJ2-7
AISESSDEQY
>TRBV2|NA|TRBJ1-2
ASGQGIFGYT
>TRBV10-1|NA|TRBJ1-3
AIRTMIIY
>TRBV9|once|TRBJ2-1
ASSGAGSYNEQF
>TRBV5-4|NA|TRBJ1-6
ASSLDQGVNSPLH
>TRBV4-1|once|TRBJ2-7
ASSQWSGPPYEQY
>TRBV24-1|once|TRBJ2-3
ATRAGAIADTQY
>TRBV5-4|NA|TRBJ2-4
ASSLFTGGIENIQY
>TRBV20-1|once|TRBJ2-6
SASRGSGSGANVLT
>TRBV28|NA|TRBJ2-3
ASSLAGTTDTQY
>TRBV6-2/TRBV6-3|NA|TRBJ1-2
ASSYLGQLYGYT
>TRBV6-5|NA|TRBJ2-1
AGREGNNNEQF
>TRBV19|NA|TRBJ1-2
ASGGQGLLGYT
>TRBV7-8|NA|TRBJ2-7
ASSLPGTGYYEQY